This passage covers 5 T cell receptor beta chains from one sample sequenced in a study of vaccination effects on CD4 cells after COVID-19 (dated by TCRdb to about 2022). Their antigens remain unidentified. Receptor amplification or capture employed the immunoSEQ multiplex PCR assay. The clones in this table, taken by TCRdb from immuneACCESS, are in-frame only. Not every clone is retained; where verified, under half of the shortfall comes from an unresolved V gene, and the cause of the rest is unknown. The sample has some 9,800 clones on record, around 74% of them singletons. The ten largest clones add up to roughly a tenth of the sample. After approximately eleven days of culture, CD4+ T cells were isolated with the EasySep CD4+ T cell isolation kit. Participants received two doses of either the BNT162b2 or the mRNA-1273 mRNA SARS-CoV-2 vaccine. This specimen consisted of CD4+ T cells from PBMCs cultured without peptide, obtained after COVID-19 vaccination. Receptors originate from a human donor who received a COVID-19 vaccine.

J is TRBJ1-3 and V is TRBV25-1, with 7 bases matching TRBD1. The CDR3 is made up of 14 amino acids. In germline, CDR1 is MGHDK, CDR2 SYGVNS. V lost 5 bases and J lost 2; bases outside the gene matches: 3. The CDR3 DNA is TGTGCCAGCAGTCCAGGGGGGGCTGGAAACACCATATATTTT. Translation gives CASSPGGAGNTIYF.

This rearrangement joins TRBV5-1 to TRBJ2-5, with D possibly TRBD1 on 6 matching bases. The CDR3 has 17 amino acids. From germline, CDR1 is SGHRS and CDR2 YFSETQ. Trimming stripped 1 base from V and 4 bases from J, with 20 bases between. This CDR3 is CASSLPSLTGISETQYF. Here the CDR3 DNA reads TGCGCCAGCAGCTTGCCCTCCCTAACAGGGATTTCAGAGACCCAGTACTTC.

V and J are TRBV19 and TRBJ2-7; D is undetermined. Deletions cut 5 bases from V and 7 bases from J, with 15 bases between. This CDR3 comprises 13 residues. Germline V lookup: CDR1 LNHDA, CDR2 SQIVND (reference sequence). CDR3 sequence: CASSLTITWEQYF. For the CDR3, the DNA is TGTGCCAGTAGTTTGACAATAACGTGGGAGCAGTACTTC.

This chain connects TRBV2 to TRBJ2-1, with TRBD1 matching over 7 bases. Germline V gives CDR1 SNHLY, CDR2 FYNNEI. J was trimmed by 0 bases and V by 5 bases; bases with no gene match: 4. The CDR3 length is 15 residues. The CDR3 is CASSYRGRSYNEQFF. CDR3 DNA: TGTGCCAGCAGTTACAGGGGCCGCTCCTACAATGAGCAGTTCTTC.

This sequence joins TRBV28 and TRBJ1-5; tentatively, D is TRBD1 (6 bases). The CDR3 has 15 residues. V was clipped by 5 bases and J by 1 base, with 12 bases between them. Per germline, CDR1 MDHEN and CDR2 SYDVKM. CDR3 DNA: TGTGCCAGCAGTACCCTAACAGGGAGCAATCAGCCCCAGCATTTT. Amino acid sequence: CASSTLTGSNQPQHF.